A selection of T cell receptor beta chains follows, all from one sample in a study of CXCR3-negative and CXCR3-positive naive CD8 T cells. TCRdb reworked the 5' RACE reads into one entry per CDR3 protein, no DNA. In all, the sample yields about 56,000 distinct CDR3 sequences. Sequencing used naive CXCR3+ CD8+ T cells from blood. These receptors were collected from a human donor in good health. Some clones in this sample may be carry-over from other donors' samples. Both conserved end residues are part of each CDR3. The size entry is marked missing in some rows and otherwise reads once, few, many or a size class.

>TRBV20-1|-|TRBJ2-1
CSARDPIIEQFF
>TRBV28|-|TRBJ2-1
CASSPELAGPSNEQFF
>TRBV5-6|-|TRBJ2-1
CASSLAGSYNEQFF
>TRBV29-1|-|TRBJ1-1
CSVEVQNTEAFF
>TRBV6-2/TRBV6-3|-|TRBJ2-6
CASTPPGGRSGANVLTF
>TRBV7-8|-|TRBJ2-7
CASSPLSGDRGAYEQYF
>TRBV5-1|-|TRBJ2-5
CASSLEAGWQETQYF
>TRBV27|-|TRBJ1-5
CASSLSPGGTDNQPQHF
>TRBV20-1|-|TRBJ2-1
CSARGTGPYNEQFF
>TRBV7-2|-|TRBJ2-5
CASSPPPTQYF
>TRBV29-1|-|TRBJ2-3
CSLRGEFGTDTQYF
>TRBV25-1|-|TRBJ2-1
CASQKGGQSSYNEQFF
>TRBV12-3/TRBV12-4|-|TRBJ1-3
CASSRGFVVGNTIYF
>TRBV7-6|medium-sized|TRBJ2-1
CVARGFNNEQFF
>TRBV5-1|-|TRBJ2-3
CASSLAADTQYF
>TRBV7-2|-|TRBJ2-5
CASSSAEPRETQYF
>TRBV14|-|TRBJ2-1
CASSLGQGKAYNEQFF
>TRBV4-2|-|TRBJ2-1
CASSQTLGGGQYNEQFF
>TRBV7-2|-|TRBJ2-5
CASSWTLVGETQYF
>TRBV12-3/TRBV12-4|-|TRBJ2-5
CASSPGTSPEGETQYF
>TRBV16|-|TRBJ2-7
CASSQSSGKPQYF
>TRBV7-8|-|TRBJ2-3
CASSLVRLRGAGSTDTQYF
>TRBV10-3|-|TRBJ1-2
CAISDSGQGANYGYTF
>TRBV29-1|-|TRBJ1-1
CSVDLDTEAFF
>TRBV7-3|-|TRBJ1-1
CASSLTAGGTEAFF
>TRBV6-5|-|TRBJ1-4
CASSYSLGNEKLFF
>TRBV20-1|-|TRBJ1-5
CSAATGEQPQHF